These 2 T cell receptor beta chains were sequenced from one sample in a study of cytomegalovirus exposure and HLA in healthy donors. Both 60 Vbeta primers and 13 Jbeta primers went into the PCR. TCRdb keeps only in-frame clones here, not all; method: immunoSEQ multiplex PCR. The sample lists hundreds of thousands of clones, over 65% occurring once. Sequencing was carried out using PBMCs. These TCRs come from a woman aged 55 to 70 in good health and CMV-seropositive.

CDR3 protein: CARSFWPYTGELFF. CDR3 bases: TGTGCCAGAAGCTTCTGGCCGTACACCGGGGAGCTGTTTTTT. The V gene is TRBV5-3, the J gene TRBJ2-2; D is undetermined. TRBV5-3 is given ORF status, its function remaining uncertain. The CDR3 extends over 14 amino acids. The ends were cut back, 2 bases at V and 3 bases at J, with 8 bases in the middle.

V and J are TRBV10-2 and TRBJ1-3; 9 bases match TRBD1. The J segment lost 4 bases and the V segment lost 6 bases, leaving 13 bases of the junction unmatched. Germline V gene sequence: CDR1 WSHSY, CDR2 SAAADI. CDR3 length equals 17 residues. CDR3 coding DNA: TGCGCCAGCAGAACCGGGACAGGGTCAGGATGGGGAAACACCATATATTTT. The encoded protein is CASRTGTGSGWGNTIYF.